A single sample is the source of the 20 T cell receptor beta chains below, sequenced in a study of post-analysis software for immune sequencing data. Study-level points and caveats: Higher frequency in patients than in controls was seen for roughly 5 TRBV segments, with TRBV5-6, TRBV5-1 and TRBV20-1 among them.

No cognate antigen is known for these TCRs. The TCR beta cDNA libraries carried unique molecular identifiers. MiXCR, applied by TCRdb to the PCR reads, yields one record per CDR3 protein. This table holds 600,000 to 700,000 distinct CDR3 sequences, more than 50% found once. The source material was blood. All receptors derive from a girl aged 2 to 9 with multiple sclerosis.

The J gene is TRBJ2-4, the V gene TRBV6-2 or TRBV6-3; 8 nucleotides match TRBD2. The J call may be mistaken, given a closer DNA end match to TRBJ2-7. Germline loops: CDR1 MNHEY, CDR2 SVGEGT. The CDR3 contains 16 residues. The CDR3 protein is CASSNNLPAGVGEQYF. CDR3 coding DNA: TGTGCCAGCAGCAATAACCTCCCAGCGGGAGTGGGCGAGCAGTACTTC.

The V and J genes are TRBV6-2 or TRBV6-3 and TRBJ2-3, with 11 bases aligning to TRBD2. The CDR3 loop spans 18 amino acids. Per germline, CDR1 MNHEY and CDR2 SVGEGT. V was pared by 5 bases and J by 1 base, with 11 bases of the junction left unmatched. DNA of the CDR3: TGTGCCAGCAGTCAAGGGGGGACTAGCGGTTCCGGCACAGATACGCAGTATTTT. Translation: CASSQGGTSGSGTDTQYF.

The CDR3 DNA reads TGTGCCACCAGCAGGGGACAGGGGATGGGTTCAGAGACCCAGTACTTC. Its translation is CATSRGQGMGSETQYF. The chain has TRBV15 and TRBJ2-5, with 10 bases aligning to TRBD1. The trim removed 3 bases at V and 4 bases at J, leaving 8 bases unmatched. The CDR3 is 16 residues long. CDR1 is LNHNV and CDR2 is YYDKDF in the germline V gene (reference sequence).

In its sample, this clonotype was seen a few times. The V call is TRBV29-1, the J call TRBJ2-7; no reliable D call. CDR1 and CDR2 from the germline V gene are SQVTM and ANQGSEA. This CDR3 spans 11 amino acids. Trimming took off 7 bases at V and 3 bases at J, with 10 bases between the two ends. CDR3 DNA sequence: TGCAGCGCCGGGTCAGTCTACGAGCAGTACTTC. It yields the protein CSAGSVYEQYF.

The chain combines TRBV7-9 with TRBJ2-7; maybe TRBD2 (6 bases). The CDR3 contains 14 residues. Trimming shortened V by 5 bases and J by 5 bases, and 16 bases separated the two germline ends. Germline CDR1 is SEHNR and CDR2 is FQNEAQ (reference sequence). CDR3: CASSPQEGWDEQYF. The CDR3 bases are TGTGCCAGCAGCCCACAGGAGGGATGGGACGAGCAGTACTTC. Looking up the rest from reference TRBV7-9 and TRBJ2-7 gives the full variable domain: DTGVSQNPRHKITKRGQNVTFRCDPISEHNRLYWYRQTLGQGPEFLTYFQNEAQLEKSRLLSDRFSAERPKGSFSTLEIQRTEQGDSAMYLCASSPQEGWDEQYFGPGTRLTVT.

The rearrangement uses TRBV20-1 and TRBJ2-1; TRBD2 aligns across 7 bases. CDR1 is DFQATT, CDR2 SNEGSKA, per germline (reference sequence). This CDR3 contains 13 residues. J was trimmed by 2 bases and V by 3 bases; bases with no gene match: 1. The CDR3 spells CSASGGTYNEQFF. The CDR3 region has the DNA TGCAGTGCTAGCGGGGGGACCTACAATGAGCAGTTCTTC.

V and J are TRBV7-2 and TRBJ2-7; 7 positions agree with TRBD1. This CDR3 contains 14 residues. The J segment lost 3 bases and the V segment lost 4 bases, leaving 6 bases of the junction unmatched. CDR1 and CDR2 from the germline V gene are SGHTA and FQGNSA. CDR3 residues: CASSSGQLFYEQYF. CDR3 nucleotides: TGTGCCAGCAGCTCGGGACAGCTATTCTACGAGCAGTACTTC.

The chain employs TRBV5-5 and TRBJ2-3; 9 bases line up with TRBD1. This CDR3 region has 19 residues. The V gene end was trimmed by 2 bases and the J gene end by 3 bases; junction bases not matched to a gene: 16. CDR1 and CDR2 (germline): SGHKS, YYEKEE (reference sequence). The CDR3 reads CASSFRGPLGQGITDTQYF. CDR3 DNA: TGTGCCAGCAGCTTTCGGGGTCCCCTCGGACAGGGGATAACAGATACGCAGTATTTT. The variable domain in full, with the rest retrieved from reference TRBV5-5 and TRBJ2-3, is DAGVTQSPTHLIKTRGQQVTLRCSPISGHKSVSWYQQVLGQGPQFIFQYYEKEERGRGNFPDRFSARQFPNYSSELNVNALLLGDSALYLCASSFRGPLGQGITDTQYFGPGTRLTVL.

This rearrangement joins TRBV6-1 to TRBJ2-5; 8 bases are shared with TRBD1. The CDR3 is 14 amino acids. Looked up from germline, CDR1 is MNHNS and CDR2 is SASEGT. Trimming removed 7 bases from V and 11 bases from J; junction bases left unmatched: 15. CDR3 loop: CASTPKGGQAKQYF. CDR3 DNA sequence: TGTGCCAGCACCCCTAAGGGGGGACAGGCGAAACAGTACTTC.

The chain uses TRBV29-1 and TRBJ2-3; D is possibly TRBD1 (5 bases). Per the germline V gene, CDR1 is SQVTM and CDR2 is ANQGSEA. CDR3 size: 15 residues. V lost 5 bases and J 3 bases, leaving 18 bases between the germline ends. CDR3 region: CSVKFSGIGTDTQYF. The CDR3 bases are TGCAGCGTTAAGTTCTCAGGGATAGGTACAGATACGCAGTATTTT.

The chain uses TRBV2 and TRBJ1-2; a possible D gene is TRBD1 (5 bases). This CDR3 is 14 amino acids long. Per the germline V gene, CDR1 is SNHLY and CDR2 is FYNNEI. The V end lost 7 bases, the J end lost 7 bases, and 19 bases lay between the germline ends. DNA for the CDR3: TGTGCCAGCATCGCGACGGGGACGGGGGTTGGCTACACCTTC. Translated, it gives CASIATGTGVGYTF.

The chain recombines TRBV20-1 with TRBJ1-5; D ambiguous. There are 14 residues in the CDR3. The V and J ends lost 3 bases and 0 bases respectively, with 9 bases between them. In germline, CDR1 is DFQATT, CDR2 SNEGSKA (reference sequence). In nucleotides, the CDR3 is TGCAGTGCTAGGTCCGGGTATAGCAATCAGCCCCAGCATTTT. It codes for CSARSGYSNQPQHF.

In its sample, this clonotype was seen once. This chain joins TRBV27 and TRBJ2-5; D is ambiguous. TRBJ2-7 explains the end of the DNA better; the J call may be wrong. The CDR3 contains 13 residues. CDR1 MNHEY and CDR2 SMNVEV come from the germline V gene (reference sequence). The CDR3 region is CASMERSGLEQYF. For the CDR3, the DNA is TGTGCCAGCATGGAAAGGAGTGGTCTCGAGCAGTACTTC.

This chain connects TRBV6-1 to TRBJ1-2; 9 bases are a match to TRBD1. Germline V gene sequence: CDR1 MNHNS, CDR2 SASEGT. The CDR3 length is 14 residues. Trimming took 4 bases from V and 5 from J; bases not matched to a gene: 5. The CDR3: CASSGTGGWYGYTF. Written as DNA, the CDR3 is TGTGCCAGCAGTGGCACAGGGGGCTGGTATGGCTACACCTTC.

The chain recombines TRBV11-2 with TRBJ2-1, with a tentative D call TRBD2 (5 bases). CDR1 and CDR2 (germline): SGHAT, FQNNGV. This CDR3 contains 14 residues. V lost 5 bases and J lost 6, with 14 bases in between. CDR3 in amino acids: CASSPVGVPNEQFF. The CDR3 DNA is TGTGCCAGCAGCCCAGTCGGGGTTCCCAATGAGCAGTTCTTC.

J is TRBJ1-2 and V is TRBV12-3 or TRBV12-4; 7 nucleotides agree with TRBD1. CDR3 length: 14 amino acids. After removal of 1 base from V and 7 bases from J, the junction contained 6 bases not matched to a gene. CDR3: CASSLDPRGAGYTF. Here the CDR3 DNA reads TGTGCCAGCAGTTTAGACCCCAGGGGGGCTGGCTACACCTTC.

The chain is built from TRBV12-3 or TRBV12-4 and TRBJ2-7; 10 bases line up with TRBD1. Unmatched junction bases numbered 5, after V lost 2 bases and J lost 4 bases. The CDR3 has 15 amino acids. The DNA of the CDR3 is TGTGCCAGCAGTTTACGACAGGGGGCCGTGTACGAGCAGTACTTC. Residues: CASSLRQGAVYEQYF.

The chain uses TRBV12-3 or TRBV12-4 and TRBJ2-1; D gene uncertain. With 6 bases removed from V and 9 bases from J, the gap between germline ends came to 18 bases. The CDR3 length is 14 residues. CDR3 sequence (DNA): TGTGCCAGCAGCTCATCGACGGACCTGGGTGAGCAGTTCTTC. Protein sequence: CASSSSTDLGEQFF.

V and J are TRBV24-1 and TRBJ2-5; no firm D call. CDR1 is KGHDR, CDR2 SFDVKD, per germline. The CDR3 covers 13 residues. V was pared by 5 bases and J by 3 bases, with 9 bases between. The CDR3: CATSVGSEETQYF. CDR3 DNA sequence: TGTGCCACCAGTGTCGGATCGGAAGAGACCCAGTACTTC.

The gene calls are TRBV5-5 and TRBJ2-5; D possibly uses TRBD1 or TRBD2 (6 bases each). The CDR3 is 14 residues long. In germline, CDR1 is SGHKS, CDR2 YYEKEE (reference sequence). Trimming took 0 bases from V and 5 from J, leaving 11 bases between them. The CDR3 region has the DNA TGTGCCAGCAGCTTGGTTGGGGGGCCCGAGACCCAGTACTTC. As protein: CASSLVGGPETQYF.